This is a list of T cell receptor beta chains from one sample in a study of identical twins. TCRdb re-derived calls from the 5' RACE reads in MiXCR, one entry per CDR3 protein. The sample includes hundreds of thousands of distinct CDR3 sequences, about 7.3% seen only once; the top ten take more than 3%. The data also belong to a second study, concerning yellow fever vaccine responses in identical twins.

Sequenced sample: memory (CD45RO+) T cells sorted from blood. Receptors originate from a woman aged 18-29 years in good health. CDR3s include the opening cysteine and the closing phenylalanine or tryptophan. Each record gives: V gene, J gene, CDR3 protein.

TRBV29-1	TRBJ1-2	CSVEGRGQNYGYTF
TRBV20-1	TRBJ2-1	CCAPGLGQGNEQFF
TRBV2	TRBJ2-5	CASRPGTLRETQYF
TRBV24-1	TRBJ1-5	CATSGNPNQPQHF
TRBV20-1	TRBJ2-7	CSARGTAGEGYEQYF
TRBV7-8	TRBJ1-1	CASSNPGIKAFF
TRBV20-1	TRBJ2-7	CSASFRSTSSYEQYF
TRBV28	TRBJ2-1	CASSLPGLAREQFF
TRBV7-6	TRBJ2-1	CASSPIQNEQFF
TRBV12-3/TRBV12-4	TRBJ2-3	CASSLGTRFSADTQYF
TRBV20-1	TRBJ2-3	CSQTGTGGSDTQYF
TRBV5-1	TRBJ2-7	CASSLDVYEQYF
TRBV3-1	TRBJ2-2	CASSQYRGNTGELFF
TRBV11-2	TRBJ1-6	CASSSRGHYSPLHF
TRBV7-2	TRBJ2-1	CASSSPTRGEQFF
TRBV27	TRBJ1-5	CASRYDRVIQPQHF
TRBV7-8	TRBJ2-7	CASSLVWTGQLYEQYF
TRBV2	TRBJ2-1	CASRLRPSSSYNEQFF
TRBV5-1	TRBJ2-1	CASRVVGSSYNEQFF
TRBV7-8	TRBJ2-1	CASSSWRGSATSHTGEQFF
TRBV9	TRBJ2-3	CASSVSSTDTQYF
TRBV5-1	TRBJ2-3	CASSMEAGTRGDF
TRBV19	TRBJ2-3	CASSIGLAGVDTQYF
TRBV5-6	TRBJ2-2	CASSARTSGRTGELFF
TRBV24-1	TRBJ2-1	CATSAKNPGRDEQFF
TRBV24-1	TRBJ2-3	CATSPRDTITDTQYF
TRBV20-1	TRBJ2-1	CSATSGSDNEQFF
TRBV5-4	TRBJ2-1	CASTVLSGATYNEQFF
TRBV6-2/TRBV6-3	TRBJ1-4	CASRNYGATNEKLFF
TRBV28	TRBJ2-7	CASRLYGTGSSYEQYF
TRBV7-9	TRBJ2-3	CASSLHGTSGLNTQYF
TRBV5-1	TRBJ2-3	CASSLDRASTDTQYF
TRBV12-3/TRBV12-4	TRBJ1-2	CASSSGQGVYGYTF
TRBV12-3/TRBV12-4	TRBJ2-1	CASSSQWVAGGGEQFF